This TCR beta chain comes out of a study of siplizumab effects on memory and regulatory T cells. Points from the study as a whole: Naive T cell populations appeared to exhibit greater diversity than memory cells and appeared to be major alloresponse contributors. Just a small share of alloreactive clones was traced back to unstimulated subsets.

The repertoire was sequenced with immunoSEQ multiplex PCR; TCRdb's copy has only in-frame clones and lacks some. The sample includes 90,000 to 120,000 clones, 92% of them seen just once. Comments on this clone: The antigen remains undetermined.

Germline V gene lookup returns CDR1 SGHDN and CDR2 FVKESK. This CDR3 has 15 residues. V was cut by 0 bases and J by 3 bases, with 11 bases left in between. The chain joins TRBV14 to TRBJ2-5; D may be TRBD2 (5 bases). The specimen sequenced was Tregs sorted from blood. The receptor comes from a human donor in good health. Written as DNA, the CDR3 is TGTGCCAGCAGCCAAGACCCCGGGAATAAAGAGACCCAGTACTTC. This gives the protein CASSQDPGNKETQYF.